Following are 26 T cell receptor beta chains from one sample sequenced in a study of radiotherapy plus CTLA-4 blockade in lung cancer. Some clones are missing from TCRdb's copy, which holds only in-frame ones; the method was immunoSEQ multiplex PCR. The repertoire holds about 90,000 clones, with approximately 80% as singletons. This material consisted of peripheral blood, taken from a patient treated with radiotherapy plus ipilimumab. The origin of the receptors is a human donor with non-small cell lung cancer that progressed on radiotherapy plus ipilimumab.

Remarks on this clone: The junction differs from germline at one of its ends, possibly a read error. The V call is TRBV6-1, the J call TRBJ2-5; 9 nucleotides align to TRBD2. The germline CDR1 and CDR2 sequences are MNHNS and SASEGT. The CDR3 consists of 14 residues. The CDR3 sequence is CAGSMTSGKETQYF. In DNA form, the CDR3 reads TGTGCCGGCAGTATGACTAGCGGAAAAGAGACCCAGTACTTC.

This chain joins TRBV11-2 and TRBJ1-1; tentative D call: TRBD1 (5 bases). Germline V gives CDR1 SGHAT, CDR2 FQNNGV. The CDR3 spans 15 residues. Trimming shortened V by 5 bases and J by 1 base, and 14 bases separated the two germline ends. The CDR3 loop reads CASSTYRGTNTEAFF. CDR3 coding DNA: TGTGCCAGCAGCACCTATCGGGGGACGAACACTGAAGCTTTCTTT.

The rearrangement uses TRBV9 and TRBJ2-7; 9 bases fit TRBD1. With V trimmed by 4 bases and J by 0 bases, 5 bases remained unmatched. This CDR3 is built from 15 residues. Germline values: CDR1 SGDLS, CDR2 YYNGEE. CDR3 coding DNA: TGTGCCAGCAGCAGGGGACAGGGAAGCTCCTACGAGCAGTACTTC. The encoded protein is CASSRGQGSSYEQYF. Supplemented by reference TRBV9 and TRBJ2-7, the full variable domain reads DSGVTQTPKHLITATGQRVTLRCSPRSGDLSVYWYQQSLDQGLQFLIQYYNGEERAKGNILERFSAQQFPDLHSELNLSSLELGDSALYFCASSRGQGSSYEQYFGPGTRLTVT.

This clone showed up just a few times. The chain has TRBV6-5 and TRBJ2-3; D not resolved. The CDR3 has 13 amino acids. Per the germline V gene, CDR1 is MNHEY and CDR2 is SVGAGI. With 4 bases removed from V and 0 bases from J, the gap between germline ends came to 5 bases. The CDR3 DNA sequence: TGTGCCAGCAGTTCCCCGAGCACAGATACGCAGTATTTT. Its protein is CASSSPSTDTQYF.

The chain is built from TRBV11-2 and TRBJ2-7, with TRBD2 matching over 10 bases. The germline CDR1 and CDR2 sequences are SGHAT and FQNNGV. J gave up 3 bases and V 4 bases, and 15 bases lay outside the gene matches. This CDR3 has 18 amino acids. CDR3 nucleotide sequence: TGTGCCAGCAGCTCCCCACTGAGGACTAGCGGCAGATTCTACGAGCAGTACTTC. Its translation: CASSSPLRTSGRFYEQYF.

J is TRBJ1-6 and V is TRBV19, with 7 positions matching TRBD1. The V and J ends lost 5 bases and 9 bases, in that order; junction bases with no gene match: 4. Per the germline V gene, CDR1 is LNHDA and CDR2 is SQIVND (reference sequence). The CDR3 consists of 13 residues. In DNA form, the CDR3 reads TGTGCCAGTAGTGAGCCAGGGGGTTCACCCCTCCACTTT. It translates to CASSEPGGSPLHF. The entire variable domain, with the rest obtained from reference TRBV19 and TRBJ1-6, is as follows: DGGITQSPKYLFRKEGQNVTLSCEQNLNHDAMYWYRQDPGQGLRLIYYSQIVNDFQKGDIAEGYSVSREKKESFPLTVTSAQKNPTAFYLCASSEPGGSPLHFGNGTRLTVT.

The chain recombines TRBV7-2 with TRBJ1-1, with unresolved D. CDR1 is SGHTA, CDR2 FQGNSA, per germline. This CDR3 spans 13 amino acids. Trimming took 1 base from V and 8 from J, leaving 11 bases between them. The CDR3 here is CASSLGQNPEAFF. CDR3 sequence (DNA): TGTGCCAGCAGCTTAGGGCAGAACCCCGAAGCTTTCTTT.

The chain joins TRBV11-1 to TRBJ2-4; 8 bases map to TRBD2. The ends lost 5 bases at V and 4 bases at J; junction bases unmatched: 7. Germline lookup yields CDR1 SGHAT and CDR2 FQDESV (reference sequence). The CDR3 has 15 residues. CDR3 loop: CASSPARGGKNIQYF. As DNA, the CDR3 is TGTGCCAGCAGCCCTGCTCGGGGGGGGAAAAACATTCAGTACTTC.

The CDR3 is CAISETDRQETQYF. CDR3 nucleotide sequence: TGTGCCATCAGTGAGACGGACAGACAAGAGACCCAGTACTTC. The chain couples TRBV10-3 to TRBJ2-5; TRBD1 might be the D (6 bases). V was shortened by 2 bases and J by 2 bases, with 9 bases between the two germline ends. Germline V gene sequence: CDR1 ENHRY, CDR2 SYGVKD. The CDR3 is 14 residues long.

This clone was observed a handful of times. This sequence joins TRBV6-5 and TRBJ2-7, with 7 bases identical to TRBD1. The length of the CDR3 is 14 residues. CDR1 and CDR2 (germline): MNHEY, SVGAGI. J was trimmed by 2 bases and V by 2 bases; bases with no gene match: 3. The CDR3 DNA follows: TGTGCCAGCAGTTACCTGGACAGGACCTACGAGCAGTACTTC. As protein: CASSYLDRTYEQYF.

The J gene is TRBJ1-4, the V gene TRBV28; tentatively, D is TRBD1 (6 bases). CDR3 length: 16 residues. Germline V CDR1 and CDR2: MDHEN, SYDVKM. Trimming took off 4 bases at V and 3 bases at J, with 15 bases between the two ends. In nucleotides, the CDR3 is TGTGCCAGCAGTTCTCCCAGGGGATTAGCTAATGAAAAACTGTTTTTT. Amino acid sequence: CASSSPRGLANEKLFF.

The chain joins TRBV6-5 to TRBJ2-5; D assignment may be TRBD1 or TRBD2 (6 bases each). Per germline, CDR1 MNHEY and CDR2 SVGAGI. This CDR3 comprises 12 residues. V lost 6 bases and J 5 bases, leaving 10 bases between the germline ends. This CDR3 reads CASSRGQETQYF. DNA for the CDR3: TGTGCCAGCAGCCGGGGGCAGGAGACCCAGTACTTC.

The CDR3 loop is CASSLGFPGADTQYF. DNA of the CDR3: TGCGCCAGCAGCTTGGGGTTCCCGGGCGCAGATACGCAGTATTTT. The chain combines TRBV5-1 with TRBJ2-3; D gene ambiguous. Trimming took off 0 bases at V and 4 bases at J, with 12 bases between the two ends. Germline V gene lookup returns CDR1 SGHRS and CDR2 YFSETQ. CDR3 length equals 15 residues.

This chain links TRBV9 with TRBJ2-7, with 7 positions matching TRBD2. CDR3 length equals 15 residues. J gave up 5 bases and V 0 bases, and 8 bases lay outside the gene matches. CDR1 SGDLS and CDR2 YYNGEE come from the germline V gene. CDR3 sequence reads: CASSVAGGSGHEQYF. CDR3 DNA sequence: TGTGCCAGCAGCGTAGCCGGCGGGAGTGGCCACGAGCAGTACTTC. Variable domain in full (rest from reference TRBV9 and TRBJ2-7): DSGVTQTPKHLITATGQRVTLRCSPRSGDLSVYWYQQSLDQGLQFLIQYYNGEERAKGNILERFSAQQFPDLHSELNLSSLELGDSALYFCASSVAGGSGHEQYFGPGTRLTVT.

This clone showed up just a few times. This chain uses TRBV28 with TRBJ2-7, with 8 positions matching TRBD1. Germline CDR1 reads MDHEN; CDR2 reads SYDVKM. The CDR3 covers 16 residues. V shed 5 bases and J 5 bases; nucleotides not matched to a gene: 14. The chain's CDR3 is CASSPHGGRGRDEQYF. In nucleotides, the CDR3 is TGTGCCAGCAGTCCCCATGGAGGCAGGGGGCGCGACGAGCAGTACTTC. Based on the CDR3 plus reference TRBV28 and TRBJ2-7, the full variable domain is DVKVTQSSRYLVKRTGEKVFLECVQDMDHENMFWYRQDPGLGLRLIYFSYDVKMKEKGDIPEGYSVSREKKERFSLILESASTNQTSMYLCASSPHGGRGRDEQYFGPGTRLTVT.

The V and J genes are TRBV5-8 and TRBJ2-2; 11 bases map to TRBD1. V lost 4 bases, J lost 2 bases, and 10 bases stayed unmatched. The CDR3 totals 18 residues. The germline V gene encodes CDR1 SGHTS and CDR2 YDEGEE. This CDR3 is CASSNLGTGGTNTGELFF. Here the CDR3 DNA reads TGTGCCAGCAGCAACCTTGGGACAGGGGGAACCAACACCGGGGAGCTGTTTTTT.

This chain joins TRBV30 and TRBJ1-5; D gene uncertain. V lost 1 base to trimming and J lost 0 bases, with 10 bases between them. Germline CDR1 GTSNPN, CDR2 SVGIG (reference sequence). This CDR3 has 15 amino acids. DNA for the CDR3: TGTGCCTGGAGTGAAGCGATCGCTAGCAATCAGCCCCAGCATTTT. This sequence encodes CAWSEAIASNQPQHF.

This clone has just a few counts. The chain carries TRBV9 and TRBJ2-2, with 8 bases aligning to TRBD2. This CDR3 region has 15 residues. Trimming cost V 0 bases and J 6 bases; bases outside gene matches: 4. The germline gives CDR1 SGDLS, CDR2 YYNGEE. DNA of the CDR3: TGTGCCAGCAGCGTAGTGGCGGGGGGTTCCGGGGAGCTGTTTTTT. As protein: CASSVVAGGSGELFF.

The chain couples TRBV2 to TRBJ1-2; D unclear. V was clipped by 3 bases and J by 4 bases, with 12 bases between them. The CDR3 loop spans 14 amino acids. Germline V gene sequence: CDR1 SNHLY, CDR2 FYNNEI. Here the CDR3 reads CASSELGAGYGYTF. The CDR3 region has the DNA TGTGCCAGCAGTGAGTTGGGAGCGGGCTATGGCTACACCTTC.

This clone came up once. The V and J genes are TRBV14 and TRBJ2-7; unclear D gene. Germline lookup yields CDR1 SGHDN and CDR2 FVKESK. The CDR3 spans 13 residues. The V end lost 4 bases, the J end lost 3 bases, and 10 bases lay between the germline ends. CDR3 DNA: TGTGCCAGCAGCCCCTACATTCTCTACGAGCAGTACTTC. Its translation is CASSPYILYEQYF.

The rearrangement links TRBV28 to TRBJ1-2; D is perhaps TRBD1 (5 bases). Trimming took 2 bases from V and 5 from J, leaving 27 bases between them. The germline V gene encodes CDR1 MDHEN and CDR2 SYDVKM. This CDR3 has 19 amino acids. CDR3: CASSLPSGERGRVAYGYTF. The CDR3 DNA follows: TGTGCCAGCAGTTTACCCTCCGGTGAAAGGGGAAGAGTTGCATATGGCTACACCTTC.

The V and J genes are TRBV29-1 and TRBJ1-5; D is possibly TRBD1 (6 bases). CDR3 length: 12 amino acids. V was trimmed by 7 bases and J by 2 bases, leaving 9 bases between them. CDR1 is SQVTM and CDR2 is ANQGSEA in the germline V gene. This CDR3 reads CSGQEGNQPQHF. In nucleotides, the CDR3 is TGCAGCGGACAGGAGGGCAATCAGCCCCAGCATTTT.

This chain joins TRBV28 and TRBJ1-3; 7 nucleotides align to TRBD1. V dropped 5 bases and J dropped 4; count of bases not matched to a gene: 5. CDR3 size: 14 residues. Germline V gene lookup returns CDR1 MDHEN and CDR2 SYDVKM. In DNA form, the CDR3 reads TGTGCCAGCAGTCCCACAGGGGAAGGAAACACCATATATTTT. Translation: CASSPTGEGNTIYF.

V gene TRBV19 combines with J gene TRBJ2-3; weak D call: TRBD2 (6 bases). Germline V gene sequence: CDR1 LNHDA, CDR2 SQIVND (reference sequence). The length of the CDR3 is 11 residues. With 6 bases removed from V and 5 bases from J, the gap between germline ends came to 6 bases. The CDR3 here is CASREGDTQYF. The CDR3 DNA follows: TGTGCCAGTAGGGAGGGAGATACGCAGTATTTT.

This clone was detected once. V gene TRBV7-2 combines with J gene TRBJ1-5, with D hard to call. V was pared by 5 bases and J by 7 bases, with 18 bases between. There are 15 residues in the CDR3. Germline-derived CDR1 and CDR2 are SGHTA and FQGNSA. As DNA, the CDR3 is TGTGCCAGCAGCAAGTGGGCAGGCCGGGAACAGCCCCAGCATTTT. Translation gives CASSKWAGREQPQHF.

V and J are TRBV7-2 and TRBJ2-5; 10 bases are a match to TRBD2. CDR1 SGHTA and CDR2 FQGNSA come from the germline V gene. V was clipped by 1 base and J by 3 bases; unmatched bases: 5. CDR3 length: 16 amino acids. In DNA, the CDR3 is TGTGCCAGCAGCTTAGGATTAGCGGGAGGAAAAGAGACCCAGTACTTC. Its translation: CASSLGLAGGKETQYF. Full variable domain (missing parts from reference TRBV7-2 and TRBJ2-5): GAGVSQSPSNKVTEKGKDVELRCDPISGHTALYWYRQSLGQGLEFLIYFQGNSAPDKSGLPSDRFSAERTGGSVSTLTIQRTQQEDSAVYLCASSLGLAGGKETQYFGPGTRLLVL.